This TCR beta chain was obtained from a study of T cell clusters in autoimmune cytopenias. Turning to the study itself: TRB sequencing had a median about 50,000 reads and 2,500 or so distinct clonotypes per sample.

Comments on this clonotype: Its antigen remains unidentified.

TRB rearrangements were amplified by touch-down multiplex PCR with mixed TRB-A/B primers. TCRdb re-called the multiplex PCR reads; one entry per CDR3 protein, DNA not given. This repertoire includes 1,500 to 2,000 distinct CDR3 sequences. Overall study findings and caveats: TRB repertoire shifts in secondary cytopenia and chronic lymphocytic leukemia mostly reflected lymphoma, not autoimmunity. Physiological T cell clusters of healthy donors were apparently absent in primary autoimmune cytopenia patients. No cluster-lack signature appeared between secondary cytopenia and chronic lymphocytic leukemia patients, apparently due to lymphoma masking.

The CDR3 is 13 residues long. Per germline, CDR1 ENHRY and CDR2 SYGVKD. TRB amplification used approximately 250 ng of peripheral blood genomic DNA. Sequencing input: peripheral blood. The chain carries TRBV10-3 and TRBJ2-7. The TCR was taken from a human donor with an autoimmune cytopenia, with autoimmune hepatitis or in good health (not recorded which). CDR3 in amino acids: CAIDGGTLDEQYF.